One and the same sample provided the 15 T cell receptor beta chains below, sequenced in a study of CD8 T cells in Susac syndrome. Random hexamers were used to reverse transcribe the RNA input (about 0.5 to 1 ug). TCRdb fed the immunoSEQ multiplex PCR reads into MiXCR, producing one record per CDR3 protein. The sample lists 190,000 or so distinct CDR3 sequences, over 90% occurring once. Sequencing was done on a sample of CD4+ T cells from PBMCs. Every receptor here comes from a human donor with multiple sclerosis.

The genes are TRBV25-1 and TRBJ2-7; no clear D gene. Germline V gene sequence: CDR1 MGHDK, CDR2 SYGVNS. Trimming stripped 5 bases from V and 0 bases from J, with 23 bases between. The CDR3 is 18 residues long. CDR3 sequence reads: CASSYPSLPRRSSYEQYF. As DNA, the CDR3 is TGTGCCAGCAGTTACCCTAGTCTCCCCCGTCGAAGCTCCTACGAGCAGTACTTC.

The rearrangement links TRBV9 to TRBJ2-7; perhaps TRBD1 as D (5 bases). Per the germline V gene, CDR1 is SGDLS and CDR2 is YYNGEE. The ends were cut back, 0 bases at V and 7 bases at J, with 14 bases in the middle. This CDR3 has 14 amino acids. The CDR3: CASSVADQGGEQYF. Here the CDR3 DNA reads TGTGCCAGCAGCGTAGCCGATCAGGGCGGTGAGCAGTACTTC.

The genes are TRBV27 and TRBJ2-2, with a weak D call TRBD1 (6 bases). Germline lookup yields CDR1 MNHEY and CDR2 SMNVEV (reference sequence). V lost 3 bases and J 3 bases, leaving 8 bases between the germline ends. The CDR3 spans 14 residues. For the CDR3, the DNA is TGTGCCAGCAGTTTTGGACAGTACACCGGGGAGCTGTTTTTT. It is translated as CASSFGQYTGELFF.

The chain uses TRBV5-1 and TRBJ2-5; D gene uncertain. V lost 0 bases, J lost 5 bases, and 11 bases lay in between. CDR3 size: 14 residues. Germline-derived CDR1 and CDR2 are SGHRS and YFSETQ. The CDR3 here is CASSLAELGETQYF. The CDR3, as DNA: TGCGCCAGCAGCTTGGCGGAGTTGGGGGAGACCCAGTACTTC.

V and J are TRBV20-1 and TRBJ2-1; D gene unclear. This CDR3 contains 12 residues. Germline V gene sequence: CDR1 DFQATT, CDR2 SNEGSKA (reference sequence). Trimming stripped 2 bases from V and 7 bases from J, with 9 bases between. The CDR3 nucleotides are TGCAGTGCTAGACGGAGCTCGAATGAGCAGTTCTTC. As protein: CSARRSSNEQFF.

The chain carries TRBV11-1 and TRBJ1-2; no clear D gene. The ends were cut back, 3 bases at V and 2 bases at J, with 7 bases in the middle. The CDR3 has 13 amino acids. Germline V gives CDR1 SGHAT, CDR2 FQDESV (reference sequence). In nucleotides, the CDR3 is TGTGCCAGCAGCTTTGCGGGGAACTATGGCTACACCTTC. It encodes CASSFAGNYGYTF.

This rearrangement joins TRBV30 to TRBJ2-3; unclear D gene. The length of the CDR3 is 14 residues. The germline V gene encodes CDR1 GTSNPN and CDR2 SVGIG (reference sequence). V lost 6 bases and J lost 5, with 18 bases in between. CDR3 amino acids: CACGPMTMGDTQYF. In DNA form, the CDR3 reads TGTGCCTGCGGACCCATGACAATGGGAGATACGCAGTATTTT.

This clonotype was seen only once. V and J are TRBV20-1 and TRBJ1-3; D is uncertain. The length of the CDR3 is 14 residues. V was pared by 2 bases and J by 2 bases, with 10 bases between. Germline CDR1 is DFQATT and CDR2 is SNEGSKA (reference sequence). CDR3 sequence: CSARNPRAGNTIYF. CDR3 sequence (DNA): TGCAGTGCTAGAAACCCGAGGGCTGGAAACACCATATATTTT.

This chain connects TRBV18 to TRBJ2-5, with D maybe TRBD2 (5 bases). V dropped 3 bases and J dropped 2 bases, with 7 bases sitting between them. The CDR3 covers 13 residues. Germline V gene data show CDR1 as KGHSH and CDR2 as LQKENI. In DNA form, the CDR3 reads TGTGCCAGCTCACCGAGACTACAAGAGACCCAGTACTTC. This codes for CASSPRLQETQYF.

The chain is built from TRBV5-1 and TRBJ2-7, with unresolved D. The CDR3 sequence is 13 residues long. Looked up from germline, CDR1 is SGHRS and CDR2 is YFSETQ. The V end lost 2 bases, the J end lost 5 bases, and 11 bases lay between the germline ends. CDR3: CASSFPWSDEQYF. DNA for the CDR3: TGCGCCAGCAGCTTCCCGTGGTCAGACGAGCAGTACTTC.

The CDR3 sequence: CASSRLAGLSYNEQFF. CDR3 coding DNA: TGTGCCAGCAGTCGACTAGCGGGACTCTCCTACAATGAGCAGTTCTTC. V gene TRBV3-1 combines with J gene TRBJ2-1, with TRBD2 identical over 11 bases. The CDR3 contains 16 residues. J was trimmed by 0 bases and V by 6 bases; bases with no gene match: 4. In germline, CDR1 is LGHDT, CDR2 YNNKEL (reference sequence).

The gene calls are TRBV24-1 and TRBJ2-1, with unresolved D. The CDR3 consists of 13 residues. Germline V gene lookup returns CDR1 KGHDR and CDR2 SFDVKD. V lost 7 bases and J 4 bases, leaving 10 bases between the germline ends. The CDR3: CATRDGGYNEQFF. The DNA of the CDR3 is TGTGCCACCAGGGACGGTGGGTACAATGAGCAGTTCTTC.

Here the CDR3 reads CSASWEGETQYF. The DNA for the CDR3 is TGCAGTGCTTCCTGGGAAGGGGAGACCCAGTACTTC. This chain uses TRBV20-1 with TRBJ2-5; D not resolved. The CDR3 consists of 12 residues. Germline values: CDR1 DFQATT, CDR2 SNEGSKA (reference sequence). Trimming cost V 5 bases and J 5 bases, with 12 bases left between them.

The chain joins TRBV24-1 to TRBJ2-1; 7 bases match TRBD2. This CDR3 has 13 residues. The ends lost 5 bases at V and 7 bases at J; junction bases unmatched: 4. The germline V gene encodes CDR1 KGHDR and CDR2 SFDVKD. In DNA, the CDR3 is TGTGCCACCAGTGGCCCGGGAGGAAATGAGCAGTTCTTC. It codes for CATSGPGGNEQFF.

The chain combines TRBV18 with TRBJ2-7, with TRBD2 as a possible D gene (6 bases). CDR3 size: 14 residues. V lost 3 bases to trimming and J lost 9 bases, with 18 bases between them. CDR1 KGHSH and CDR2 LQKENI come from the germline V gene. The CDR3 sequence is CASSPTPGAEGQYF. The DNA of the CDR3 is TGTGCCAGCTCACCCACCCCGGGAGCCGAGGGGCAGTACTTC.